Following are 7 T cell receptor beta chains from one sample sequenced in a study of graft-versus-host responses after intestinal transplantation. Clones were read by immunoSEQ multiplex PCR, and TCRdb kept only the in-frame ones, dropping some. The sample has about 28,000 clones, around 85% seen once; the top ten hold around 20%. Their target antigens are unknown. Specimen: unstimulated CD8+ T cells sorted from spleen or lymph node cells, collected before intestinal transplant. The receptors stem from a human donor who received an intestinal transplant.

The rearrangement joins TRBV10-3 to TRBJ2-1, with TRBD2 as a possible D gene (5 bases). Germline V lookup: CDR1 ENHRY, CDR2 SYGVKD. The CDR3 is made up of 13 amino acids. The V end was cut by 10 bases, the J end by 3 bases, with 13 bases between. The CDR3 region is CASEAAGYNEQFF. The CDR3 nucleotides read TGTGCCAGCGAAGCCGCGGGCTACAATGAGCAGTTCTTC.

The V and J genes are TRBV27 and TRBJ1-2; tentatively, D is TRBD1 (6 bases). Looked up from germline, CDR1 is MNHEY and CDR2 is SMNVEV (reference sequence). V gave up 4 bases and J gave up 4 bases, with 10 bases separating them. The CDR3 loop spans 13 amino acids. CDR3: CASSSTGPYGYTF. The CDR3 nucleotides read TGTGCCAGCAGTTCCACAGGGCCCTATGGCTACACCTTC.

This sequence joins TRBV13 and TRBJ2-3; TRBD1 is a possible D gene (6 bases). Per the germline V gene, CDR1 is PRHDT and CDR2 is FYEKMQ (reference sequence). This CDR3 has 16 residues. V lost 5 bases, J lost 6 bases, and 21 bases lay in between. CDR3 amino acids: CASSHLQGRGFDTQYF. CDR3 DNA: TGTGCCAGCAGCCACCTACAGGGTAGGGGGTTCGATACGCAGTATTTT.

The chain links TRBV5-4 to TRBJ1-3; D not resolved. Germline loops: CDR1 SGHNT, CDR2 YYREEE (reference sequence). This CDR3 contains 15 residues. Trimming took 4 bases from V and 0 from J, leaving 11 bases between them. CDR3 coding DNA: TGTGCCAGCAGCGTAACATCTAGCTCTGGAAACACCATATATTTT. Protein product: CASSVTSSSGNTIYF.

This clone was counted between two and nine times. The V gene is TRBV2, the J gene TRBJ1-5, with D tentatively TRBD1 (6 bases). CDR1 is SNHLY, CDR2 FYNNEI, per germline. V lost 8 bases, J lost 0 bases, and 14 bases lay in between. CDR3 length: 15 residues. CDR3 in amino acids: CASHWTENSNQPQHF. The CDR3 coding sequence is TGTGCCAGCCACTGGACAGAGAATAGCAATCAGCCCCAGCATTTT.

The chain uses TRBV10-3 and TRBJ2-5, with D perhaps TRBD2 (7 bases). The DNA end favors TRBJ2-7, so the J call may be wrong. The CDR3 totals 15 residues. Per the germline V gene, CDR1 is ENHRY and CDR2 is SYGVKD. CDR3 sequence reads: CASPRGGARVYEQYF. CDR3 sequence (DNA): TGTGCCAGCCCCAGAGGGGGGGCGCGGGTCTACGAGCAGTACTTC.

CDR3 nucleotide sequence: TGCAGTGCTGGGGGACAGGAGCAGTACTTC. This gives the protein CSAGGQEQYF. The chain is built from TRBV20-1 and TRBJ2-7; 7 nucleotides match TRBD1. This CDR3 region has 10 residues. The V gene end was trimmed by 5 bases and the J gene end by 7 bases; junction bases not matched to a gene: 2. Per the germline V gene, CDR1 is DFQATT and CDR2 is SNEGSKA (reference sequence).